Sequencing of this TCR beta chain was carried out in a study of OX40 agonist ivuxolimab in advanced cancers. This clone was seen just once. The data were produced by immunoSEQ multiplex PCR, yet TCRdb's version contains in-frame clones alone and is incomplete. Of fewer than 50,000 clones detected, 75% to 90% appear once; the ten largest clones hold 2.6%. This clonotype was obtained from an adult with an advanced solid tumor such as melanoma, head and neck, liver or kidney cancer. The sample consisted of CD4+ or CD8+ T cells sorted from blood, taken in a trial of the OX40 agonist ivuxolimab.

CDR3 nucleotides: TGTGCCAGCAGCTTAGGGTCGCAGGGCGAAAAACTGTTTTTT. Its translation: CASSLGSQGEKLFF. The V and J genes are TRBV7-9 and TRBJ1-4; D may be TRBD1 (5 bases). Trimming cost V 1 base and J 8 bases, with 11 bases left between them. The CDR3 sequence is 14 residues long. The germline V gene encodes CDR1 SEHNR and CDR2 FQNEAQ (reference sequence).